This entry features one T cell receptor beta chain sequence. Repertoires were generated with immunoSEQ multiplex PCR, while TCRdb's copy carries only in-frame clones and drops some. The sample holds tens of thousands of clones; nearly 90% are singletons and the top ten take 3.4%. The data stem from a study of blood T cell repertoires in COVID-19. This CDR3 is 14 amino acids long. Germline values: CDR1 MNHEY, CDR2 SMNVEV (reference sequence). The V and J ends lost 5 bases and 5 bases, in that order; junction bases with no gene match: 7. This sequence was found in a woman in her forties or fifties with COVID-19, enrolled during active disease. The V and J genes are TRBV27 and TRBJ2-5; TRBD2 matches 8 bases. The sample comprised peripheral blood. The DNA for the CDR3 is TGTGCCAGCAGTCGGAGTATAGCGGGGGAGACCCAGTACTTC. The encoded protein is CASSRSIAGETQYF.